The rows below give T cell receptor beta chains drawn from one sample of a study of T cell responses to AZD1222 COVID-19 vaccine. TCRdb's copy holds only in-frame clones and misses some; the assay was immunoSEQ multiplex PCR. The data show 180,000 or so clones, roughly 94% seen once. The sequences come from peripheral blood, collected on day 0 of AZD1222 vaccination. Every receptor here comes from an adult in good health. The CDR3 runs from the conserved cysteine through the conserved F or W. Each record gives: D gene, V gene, J gene, clone size, CDR3 DNA, CDR3 protein. The D gene is left open where the match is weak. A row's size may be missing; if present it is once, few, many or a size class.

d_call: .; v_call: TRBV11-2; j_call: TRBJ2-4; clone_size: once; cdr3_nt: TGTGCCAGCAGCCCCAGTTTTCTAGCCAAAAACATTCAGTACTTC; cdr3_aa: CASSPSFLAKNIQYF
d_call: .; v_call: TRBV29-1; j_call: TRBJ1-1; clone_size: .; cdr3_nt: TGCAGCGTACCTTGGTCGGGGTGGGACACTGAAGCTTTCTTT; cdr3_aa: CSVPWSGWDTEAFF
d_call: .; v_call: TRBV6-5; j_call: TRBJ2-7; clone_size: .; cdr3_nt: TGTGCCAGCAGATCGCTTGGGCCGTTCTACGAGCAGTACTTC; cdr3_aa: CASRSLGPFYEQYF
d_call: .; v_call: TRBV10-1; j_call: TRBJ2-7; clone_size: .; cdr3_nt: TGCGCCAGCAGTAATTCCTACGAGCAGTACTTC; cdr3_aa: CASSNSYEQYF
d_call: .; v_call: TRBV11-2; j_call: TRBJ2-7; clone_size: .; cdr3_nt: TGTGCCAGCAGCTCCCCCGGGAGAGACTACGAGCAGTACTTC; cdr3_aa: CASSSPGRDYEQYF
d_call: .; v_call: TRBV29-1; j_call: TRBJ2-1; clone_size: once; cdr3_nt: TGCAGCGTTGCCCGTAGCGGATTGAGCTCCTACAATGAGCAGTTCTTC; cdr3_aa: CSVARSGLSSYNEQFF
d_call: .; v_call: TRBV18; j_call: TRBJ1-1; clone_size: .; cdr3_nt: TGTGCCAGCTCACGGACCGACAGCTCCCTGAACACTGAAGCTTTCTTT; cdr3_aa: CASSRTDSSLNTEAFF
d_call: .; v_call: TRBV6-1; j_call: TRBJ2-7; clone_size: .; cdr3_nt: TGTGCCAGCAGTGAAAGTCGGAGGGGGAACTCCTACGAGCAGTACTTC; cdr3_aa: CASSESRRGNSYEQYF
d_call: .; v_call: TRBV3-1/TRBV3-2; j_call: TRBJ2-2; clone_size: .; cdr3_nt: TGTGCCAGCAGCCCGGGAATTCCCACCGGGGAGCTGTTTTTT; cdr3_aa: CASSPGIPTGELFF
d_call: .; v_call: TRBV5-5; j_call: TRBJ2-1; clone_size: few; cdr3_nt: TGTGCCAGCAGTGGAGGGCCAGACAATGAGCAGTTCTTC; cdr3_aa: CASSGGPDNEQFF
d_call: .; v_call: TRBV7-6; j_call: TRBJ1-4; clone_size: once; cdr3_nt: TGTGCCAGCAGCTTAGCGGGAGGACAGGAAAAACTGTTTTTT; cdr3_aa: CASSLAGGQEKLFF
d_call: .; v_call: TRBV24-1; j_call: TRBJ1-2; clone_size: .; cdr3_nt: TGTGCCACCAGTGATCGGATAGCCAACTATGGCTACACCTTC; cdr3_aa: CATSDRIANYGYTF
d_call: TRBD1; v_call: TRBV7-8; j_call: TRBJ2-7; clone_size: .; cdr3_nt: TGTGCCAGTTCCGGGACAGGAGCCTACGAGCAGTACTTC; cdr3_aa: CASSGTGAYEQYF